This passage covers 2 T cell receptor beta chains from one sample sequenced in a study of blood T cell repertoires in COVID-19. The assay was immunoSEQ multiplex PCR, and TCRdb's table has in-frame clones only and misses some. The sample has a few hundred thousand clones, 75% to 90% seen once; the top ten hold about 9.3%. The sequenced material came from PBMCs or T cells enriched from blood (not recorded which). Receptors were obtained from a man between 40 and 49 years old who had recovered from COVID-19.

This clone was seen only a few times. Here the CDR3 reads CSVEETGMTGTEAFF. As DNA, the CDR3 is TGCAGCGTTGAGGAGACAGGGATGACGGGCACTGAAGCTTTCTTT. This chain joins TRBV29-1 and TRBJ1-1, with TRBD1 identical over 7 bases. Germline V CDR1 and CDR2: SQVTM, ANQGSEA. The CDR3 length is 15 residues. Trimming cost V 3 bases and J 4 bases; bases outside gene matches: 11.

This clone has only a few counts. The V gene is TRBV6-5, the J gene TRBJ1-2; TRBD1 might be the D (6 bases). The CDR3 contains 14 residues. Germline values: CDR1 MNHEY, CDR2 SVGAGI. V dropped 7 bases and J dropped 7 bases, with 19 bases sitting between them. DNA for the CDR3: TGTGCCAGCACCCCCCTTTTAGGGGGGGGTGGCTACACCTTC. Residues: CASTPLLGGGGYTF.